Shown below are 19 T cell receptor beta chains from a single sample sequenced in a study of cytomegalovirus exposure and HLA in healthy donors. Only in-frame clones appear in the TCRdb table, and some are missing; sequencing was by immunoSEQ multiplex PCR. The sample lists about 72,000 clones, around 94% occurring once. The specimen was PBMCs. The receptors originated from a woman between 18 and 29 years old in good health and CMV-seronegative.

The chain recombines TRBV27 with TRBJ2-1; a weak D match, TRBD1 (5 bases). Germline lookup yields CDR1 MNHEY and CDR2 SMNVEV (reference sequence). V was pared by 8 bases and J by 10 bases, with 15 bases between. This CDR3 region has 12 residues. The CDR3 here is CASSNQGREQFF. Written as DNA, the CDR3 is TGTGCCAGCTCCAACCAGGGCAGGGAGCAGTTCTTC.

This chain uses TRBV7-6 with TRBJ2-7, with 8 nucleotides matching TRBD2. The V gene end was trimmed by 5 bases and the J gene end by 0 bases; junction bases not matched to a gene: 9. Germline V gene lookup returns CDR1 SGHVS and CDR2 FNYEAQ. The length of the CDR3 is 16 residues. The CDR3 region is CASSPTTSELSYEQYF. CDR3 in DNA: TGTGCCAGCAGCCCGACGACTAGCGAGCTCTCCTACGAGCAGTACTTC.

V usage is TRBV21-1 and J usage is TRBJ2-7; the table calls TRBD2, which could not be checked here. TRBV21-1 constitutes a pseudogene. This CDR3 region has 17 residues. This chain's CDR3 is CASSKVDSGGRSYEQYF. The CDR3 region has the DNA TGTGCCAGCAGCAAAGTGGATAGCGGGGGCCGCTCCTACGAGCAGTACTTC.

CDR3 sequence reads: CASSGTGGLNQPQHF. CDR3 DNA: TGTGCCAGCAGTGGGACAGGGGGCCTGAATCAGCCCCAGCATTTT. The V gene is TRBV2, the J gene TRBJ1-5; 11 nucleotides align to TRBD1. V shed 4 bases, J shed 4 bases, and the junction held 3 bases outside the gene matches. The CDR3 sequence is 15 residues long. In germline, CDR1 is SNHLY, CDR2 FYNNEI.

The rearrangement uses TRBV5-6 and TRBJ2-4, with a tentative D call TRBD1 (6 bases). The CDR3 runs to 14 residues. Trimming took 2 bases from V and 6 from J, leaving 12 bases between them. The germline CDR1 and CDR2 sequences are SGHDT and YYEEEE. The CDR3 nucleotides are TGTGCCAGCAGCTTCAGGGGCGCGGGAAACATTCAGTACTTC. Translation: CASSFRGAGNIQYF. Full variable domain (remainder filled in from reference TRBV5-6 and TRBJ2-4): DAGVTQSPTHLIKTRGQQVTLRCSPKSGHDTVSWYQQALGQGPQFIFQYYEEEERQRGNFPDRFSGHQFPNYSSELNVNALLLGDSALYLCASSFRGAGNIQYFGAGTRLSVL.

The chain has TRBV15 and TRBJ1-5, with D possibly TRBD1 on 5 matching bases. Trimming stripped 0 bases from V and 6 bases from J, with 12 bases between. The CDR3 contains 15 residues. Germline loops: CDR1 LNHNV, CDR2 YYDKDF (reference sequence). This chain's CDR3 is CATSRDRGAGQPQHF. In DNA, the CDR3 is TGTGCCACCAGCAGAGATCGCGGGGCGGGTCAGCCCCAGCATTTT.

In DNA form, the CDR3 reads TGCGCCAGCAGCCAAGAACCGGACAGTTACAATGAGCAGTTCTTC. Protein: CASSQEPDSYNEQFF. The chain is built from TRBV4-3 and TRBJ2-1; D is perhaps TRBD1 (6 bases). The CDR3 covers 15 residues. Germline CDR1 reads LGHNA; CDR2 reads YSLEER. V shed 0 bases and J shed 4 bases, with 10 bases lying between them.

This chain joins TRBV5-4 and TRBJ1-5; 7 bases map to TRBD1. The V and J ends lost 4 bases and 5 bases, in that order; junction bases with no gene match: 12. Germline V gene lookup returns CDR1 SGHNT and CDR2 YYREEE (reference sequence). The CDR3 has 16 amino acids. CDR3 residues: CASSVSGTERYQPQHF. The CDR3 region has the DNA TGTGCCAGCAGCGTATCCGGGACAGAACGATATCAGCCCCAGCATTTT.

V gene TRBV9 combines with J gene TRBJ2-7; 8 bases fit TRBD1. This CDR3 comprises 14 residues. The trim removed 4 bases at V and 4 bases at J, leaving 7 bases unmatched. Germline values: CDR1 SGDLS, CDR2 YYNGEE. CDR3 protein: CASSLGTGLYEQYF. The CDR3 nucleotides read TGTGCCAGCAGCCTTGGGACAGGACTTTACGAGCAGTACTTC.

The CDR3 is CASSEEGTSGASRQYF. CDR3 nucleotide sequence: TGTGCCAGCAGTGAAGAGGGGACTAGCGGGGCGTCGAGGCAGTACTTC. The genes are TRBV6-1 and TRBJ2-7; TRBD2 matches at 13 bases. The length of the CDR3 is 16 residues. The germline V gene has CDR1 MNHNS and CDR2 SASEGT. The trim removed 1 base at V and 9 bases at J, leaving 9 bases unmatched.

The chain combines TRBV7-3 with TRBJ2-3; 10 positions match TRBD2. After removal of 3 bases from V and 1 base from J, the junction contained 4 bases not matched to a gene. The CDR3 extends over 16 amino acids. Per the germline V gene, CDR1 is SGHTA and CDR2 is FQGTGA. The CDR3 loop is CASSFGTSGGTDTQYF. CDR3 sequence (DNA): TGTGCCAGCAGCTTTGGAACTAGCGGGGGCACAGATACGCAGTATTTT.

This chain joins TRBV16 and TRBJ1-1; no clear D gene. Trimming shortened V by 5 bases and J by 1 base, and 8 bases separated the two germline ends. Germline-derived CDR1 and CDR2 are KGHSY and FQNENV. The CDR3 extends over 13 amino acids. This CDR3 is CASSVDSNTEAFF. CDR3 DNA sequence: TGTGCCAGCAGCGTAGACTCGAACACTGAAGCTTTCTTT.

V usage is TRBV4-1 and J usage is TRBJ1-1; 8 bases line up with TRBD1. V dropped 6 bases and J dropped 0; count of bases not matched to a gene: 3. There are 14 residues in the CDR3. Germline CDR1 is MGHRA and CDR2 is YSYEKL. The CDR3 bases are TGCGCCAGCAGACAGGGGGGCGTGAACACTGAAGCTTTCTTT. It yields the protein CASRQGGVNTEAFF.

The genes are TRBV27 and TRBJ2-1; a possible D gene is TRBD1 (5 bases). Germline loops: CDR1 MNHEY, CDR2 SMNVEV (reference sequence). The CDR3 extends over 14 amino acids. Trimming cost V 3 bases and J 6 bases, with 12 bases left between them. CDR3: CASSFTGSGNEQFF. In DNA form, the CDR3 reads TGTGCCAGCAGTTTTACAGGTTCTGGCAATGAGCAGTTCTTC.

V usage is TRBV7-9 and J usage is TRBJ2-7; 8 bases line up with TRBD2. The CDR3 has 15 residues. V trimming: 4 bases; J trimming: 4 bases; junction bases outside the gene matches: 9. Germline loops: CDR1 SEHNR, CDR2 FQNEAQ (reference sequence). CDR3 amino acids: CASSSGGGRQYEQYF. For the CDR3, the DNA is TGTGCCAGCAGCTCCGGGGGGGGCAGACAGTACGAGCAGTACTTC.

Written as DNA, the CDR3 is TGTGCCAGCAGCCTCGTTCCGTCTATCTATGGCTACACCTTC. Protein sequence: CASSLVPSIYGYTF. The chain is built from TRBV28 and TRBJ1-2; D call uncertain. Germline assignment: CDR1 MDHEN and CDR2 SYDVKM. The CDR3 length is 14 residues. Trimming shortened V by 6 bases and J by 4 bases, and 15 bases separated the two germline ends.

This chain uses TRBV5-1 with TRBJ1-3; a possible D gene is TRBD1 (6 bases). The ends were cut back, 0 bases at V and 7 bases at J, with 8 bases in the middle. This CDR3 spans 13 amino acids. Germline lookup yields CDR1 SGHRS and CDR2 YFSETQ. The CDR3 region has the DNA TGCGCCAGCAGCTTGGACAGGGCGAACACCATATATTTT. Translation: CASSLDRANTIYF.

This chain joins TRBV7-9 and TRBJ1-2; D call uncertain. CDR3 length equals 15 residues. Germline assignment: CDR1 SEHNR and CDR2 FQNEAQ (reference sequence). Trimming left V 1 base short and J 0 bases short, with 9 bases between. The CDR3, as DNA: TGTGCCAGCAGCTTAGTCGCGGTAGCTAACTATGGCTACACCTTC. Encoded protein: CASSLVAVANYGYTF.

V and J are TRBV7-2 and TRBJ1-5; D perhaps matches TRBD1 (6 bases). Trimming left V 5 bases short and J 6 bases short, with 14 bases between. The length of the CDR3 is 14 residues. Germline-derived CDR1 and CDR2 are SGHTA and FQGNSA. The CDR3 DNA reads TGTGCCAGCAGCCCCGACGGGGGGCGTCAGCCCCAGCATTTT. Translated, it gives CASSPDGGRQPQHF. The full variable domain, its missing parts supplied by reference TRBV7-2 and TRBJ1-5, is GAGVSQSPSNKVTEKGKDVELRCDPISGHTALYWYRQSLGQGLEFLIYFQGNSAPDKSGLPSDRFSAERTGGSVSTLTIQRTQQEDSAVYLCASSPDGGRQPQHFGDGTRLSIL.